The 27 T cell receptor beta chains below all came from one sample that was sequenced in a study of cytomegalovirus exposure and HLA in healthy donors. The PCR made use of 60 Vbeta and 13 Jbeta primers. The table came from immunoSEQ multiplex PCR; TCRdb's copy has only in-frame clones and leaves some out. The sample lists fewer than 350,000 clones, 70% to 90% occurring once. The sequenced sample was PBMCs. Receptors originate from a woman younger than 35 in good health and CMV-seronegative.

DNA of the CDR3: TGTGCCAGCAGTCCTAGGACAGGGAAGACCTACGAGCAGTACTTC. It specifies CASSPRTGKTYEQYF. The rearrangement links TRBV2 to TRBJ2-7; 8 bases align to TRBD1. With V trimmed by 5 bases and J by 2 bases, 8 bases remained unmatched. Germline V CDR1 and CDR2: SNHLY, FYNNEI. This CDR3 spans 15 amino acids.

A single count supports this clone. V gene TRBV6-5 combines with J gene TRBJ1-2; no clear D gene. The V gene lost 0 bases and the J gene lost 8 bases, with 16 bases spanning the gap. Germline assignment: CDR1 MNHEY and CDR2 SVGAGI. The CDR3 totals 15 residues. This CDR3 reads CASSYSSAAGRGYTF. The CDR3 DNA is TGTGCCAGCAGTTACTCTTCGGCGGCGGGCCGCGGCTACACCTTC.

The rearrangement links TRBV7-3 to TRBJ2-1; possibly TRBD2 for D (5 bases). CDR3 length: 14 residues. CDR1 and CDR2 from the germline V gene are SGHTA and FQGTGA. The germline V and J ends were trimmed by 3 bases and 9 bases, with 15 bases remaining between them. The CDR3 DNA reads TGTGCCAGCAGCTTTGGTCCGGGGTCGCGTGAGCAGTTCTTC. Residues: CASSFGPGSREQFF. Filled out from reference TRBV7-3 and TRBJ2-1, the complete variable domain reads GAGVSQTPSNKVTEKGKYVELRCDPISGHTALYWYRQSLGQGPEFLIYFQGTGAADDSGLPNDRFFAVRPEGSVSTLKIQRTERGDSAVYLCASSFGPGSREQFFGPGTRLTVL.

V and J are TRBV6-6 and TRBJ2-7, with D perhaps matching TRBD1 (6 bases). Per the germline V gene, CDR1 is MNHNY and CDR2 is SVGAGI (reference sequence). The CDR3 runs to 13 residues. Trimming pared 6 bases from V and 2 bases from J, leaving 11 bases between. The CDR3 protein is CASRSGQTYEQYF. CDR3 in DNA: TGTGCCAGCAGATCCGGACAGACCTACGAGCAGTACTTC.

The chain carries TRBV27 and TRBJ2-2, with TRBD2 matching 8 bases. The germline CDR1 and CDR2 sequences are MNHEY and SMNVEV (reference sequence). CDR3 size: 14 residues. The trim removed 4 bases at V and 3 bases at J, leaving 1 base unmatched. The CDR3, as DNA: TGTGCCAGCAGTTGGACTAGCCACACCGGGGAGCTGTTTTTT. Translation: CASSWTSHTGELFF.

The chain couples TRBV11-1 to TRBJ2-7; 7 bases match TRBD1. The CDR3 is made up of 16 amino acids. J gave up 4 bases and V 0 bases, and 9 bases lay outside the gene matches. The V gene's germline CDR1 is SGHAT and CDR2 FQDESV (reference sequence). CDR3 sequence: CASSLALSGQSYEQYF. The CDR3 DNA reads TGTGCCAGCAGCTTAGCGCTTTCGGGACAGTCATACGAGCAGTACTTC.

This clone turned up a few times. The J gene is TRBJ2-7, the V gene TRBV13; 9 bases agree with TRBD2. CDR3 length: 14 amino acids. CDR1 PRHDT and CDR2 FYEKMQ come from the germline V gene (reference sequence). V trimming: 4 bases; J trimming: 6 bases; junction bases outside the gene matches: 7. In DNA, the CDR3 is TGTGCCAGCAGCTCGCGGGGGGGCCTAACCGAGCAGTACTTC. It codes for CASSSRGGLTEQYF.

V and J are TRBV12-5 and TRBJ1-2; 7 bases line up with TRBD1. CDR1 is LGHNT and CDR2 is FRNRAP in the germline V gene. Germline trimming cut 2 bases from V and 2 bases from J; bases unmatched to any gene: 5. The CDR3 contains 15 residues. The CDR3 spells CASGLLVTGNYGYTF. The CDR3 nucleotides are TGTGCTAGTGGTTTGCTCGTGACAGGGAACTATGGCTACACCTTC.

The chain combines TRBV10-3 with TRBJ1-2; D is possibly TRBD1 (6 bases). Germline V gene sequence: CDR1 ENHRY, CDR2 SYGVKD. CDR3 length equals 11 residues. V was shortened by 11 bases and J by 7 bases, with 14 bases between the two germline ends. CDR3 loop: CASQGTGGYTF. As DNA, the CDR3 is TGTGCCTCACAGGGAACTGGTGGCTACACCTTC.

This CDR3 is CASSYRDWGDTQYF. The DNA for the CDR3 is TGTGCCAGCAGTTACAGGGACTGGGGGGATACGCAGTATTTT. The chain links TRBV6-5 to TRBJ2-3; D might be TRBD2 (6 bases). The CDR3 covers 14 residues. Germline assignment: CDR1 MNHEY and CDR2 SVGAGI. V lost 2 bases to trimming and J lost 6 bases, with 12 bases between them.

The chain joins TRBV6-1 to TRBJ2-2; possibly TRBD2 for D (6 bases). Germline CDR1 reads MNHNS; CDR2 reads SASEGT. The V end lost 7 bases, the J end lost 3 bases, and 12 bases lay between the germline ends. The CDR3 contains 14 residues. CDR3 nucleotide sequence: TGTGCCAGCAACCGGGGGTCGGACACCGGGGAGCTGTTTTTT. This gives the protein CASNRGSDTGELFF.

This CDR3 reads CASSLALRQLNSGNTIYF. In DNA, the CDR3 is TGTGCCAGCAGCTTAGCGCTTCGACAGCTCAACTCTGGAAACACCATATATTTT. The chain couples TRBV7-8 to TRBJ1-3, with D perhaps matching TRBD1 (5 bases). Trimming took off 0 bases at V and 0 bases at J, with 15 bases between the two ends. The CDR3 sequence is 18 residues long. In germline, CDR1 is SGHVS, CDR2 FQNEAQ.

The chain carries TRBV15 and TRBJ1-5; the D is unclear. There are 13 residues in the CDR3. The V end lost 6 bases, the J end lost 2 bases, and 8 bases lay between the germline ends. The germline gives CDR1 LNHNV, CDR2 YYDKDF (reference sequence). The CDR3 sequence: CATSPRGNQPQHF. The DNA of the CDR3 is TGTGCCACCAGTCCTCGGGGCAATCAGCCCCAGCATTTT.

The genes are TRBV5-1 and TRBJ2-1; 9 nucleotides line up with TRBD2. Germline loops: CDR1 SGHRS, CDR2 YFSETQ. J gave up 4 bases and V 0 bases, and 2 bases lay outside the gene matches. This CDR3 is built from 15 residues. DNA for the CDR3: TGCGCCAGCAGCTTGGTAGCGGGGGAATACAATGAGCAGTTCTTC. This encodes CASSLVAGEYNEQFF.

Details on this clone: The junction differs from germline at one of its ends, possibly a read error. For the CDR3, the DNA is TGCGCCAGCAGCCCCCCTGAGCGGGGTACCTACAGTGAGCAGTTCTTC. Translating it yields CASSPPERGTYSEQFF. The chain carries TRBV5-1 and TRBJ2-1; TRBD2 aligns across 7 bases. The CDR3 runs to 16 residues. Germline lookup yields CDR1 SGHRS and CDR2 YFSETQ. The full variable domain, with the rest looked up from reference TRBV5-1 and TRBJ2-1, is KAGVTQTPRYLIKTRGQQVTLSCSPISGHRSVSWYQQTPGQGLQFLFEYFSETQRNKGNFPGRFSGRQFSNSRSEMNVSTLELGDSALYLCASSPPERGTYSEQFFGPGTRLTVL.

As regards this clone: Within the sample, other DNA sequences also encode this same CDR3. The chain combines TRBV27 with TRBJ1-6; 8 nucleotides match TRBD1. V shed 5 bases and J 4 bases; nucleotides not matched to a gene: 4. The CDR3 runs 15 residues. Germline CDR1 reads MNHEY; CDR2 reads SMNVEV (reference sequence). In DNA, the CDR3 is TGTGCCAGCAGTCCCCGGACAGGGTATAATTCACCCCTCCACTTT. This translates into CASSPRTGYNSPLHF.

The V and J genes are TRBV14 and TRBJ1-1, with D tentatively TRBD1 (5 bases). V gave up 7 bases and J gave up 0 bases, with 9 bases separating them. CDR1 and CDR2 (germline): SGHDN, FVKESK. The CDR3 loop spans 13 amino acids. The CDR3, as DNA: TGTGCCAGCACAAACAGGTTGAACACTGAAGCTTTCTTT. Amino acid sequence: CASTNRLNTEAFF.

This clone was seen more than once but under ten times. The chain joins TRBV6-1 to TRBJ2-3, with TRBD1 identical over 7 bases. Germline assignment: CDR1 MNHNS and CDR2 SASEGT. CDR3 length: 14 residues. V trimming: 6 bases; J trimming: 13 bases; junction bases outside the gene matches: 16. CDR3 sequence reads: CASRKIRDSRVEYF. In DNA form, the CDR3 reads TGTGCCAGCAGGAAAATCCGGGACAGCCGTGTTGAGTATTTT.

The J gene is TRBJ2-2, the V gene TRBV2, with 7 bases that match TRBD2. The ends lost 4 bases at V and 5 bases at J; junction bases unmatched: 10. There are 16 residues in the CDR3. The germline V gene has CDR1 SNHLY and CDR2 FYNNEI. CDR3 DNA: TGTGCCAGCAGTGGTCTGGGGGGGGTAAGGACCGGGGAGCTGTTTTTT. It is translated as CASSGLGGVRTGELFF.

This chain connects TRBV28 to TRBJ1-4; D is unclear. The CDR3 extends over 12 amino acids. V was cut by 8 bases and J by 11 bases, with 15 bases left in between. Germline-derived CDR1 and CDR2 are MDHEN and SYDVKM. The CDR3 protein is CASGVKPWKLFF. CDR3 coding DNA: TGTGCCAGCGGAGTAAAACCCTGGAAACTGTTTTTT.

On this clone: This specimen includes other DNA sequences encoding the same CDR3. This chain joins TRBV14 and TRBJ1-6; D call uncertain. CDR3 length equals 16 residues. CDR1 and CDR2 from the germline V gene are SGHDN and FVKESK. Trimming pared 2 bases from V and 1 base from J, leaving 9 bases between. The CDR3 region is CASSQSGGSYNSPLHF. Here the CDR3 DNA reads TGTGCCAGCAGCCAATCGGGAGGGTCCTATAATTCACCCCTCCACTTT.

With regard to this clone: A junction boundary mismatches the germline segment, possibly from a read error. This chain joins TRBV7-9 and TRBJ1-1; TRBD1 might be the D (5 bases). Germline V CDR1 and CDR2: SEHNR, FQNEAQ (reference sequence). CDR3 length equals 14 residues. The DNA for the CDR3 is TGTTCCAGCAGCAGAGTCGGGGGGAACACTGAAGCTTTCTTT. Its protein product is CSSSRVGGNTEAFF.

This rearrangement joins TRBV9 to TRBJ1-4; D unresolved. The germline V and J ends were trimmed by 2 bases and 0 bases, with 14 bases remaining between them. Germline loops: CDR1 SGDLS, CDR2 YYNGEE. This CDR3 contains 17 residues. Here the CDR3 reads CASSVGIGLATNEKLFF. DNA for the CDR3: TGTGCCAGCAGCGTGGGCATCGGACTTGCAACTAATGAAAAACTGTTTTTT.

V usage is TRBV9 and J usage is TRBJ1-2, with 7 bases that match TRBD1. CDR3 length equals 14 residues. Trimming removed 4 bases from V and 4 bases from J; junction bases left unmatched: 7. The germline V gene encodes CDR1 SGDLS and CDR2 YYNGEE. The CDR3 protein is CASSQNTGAYGYTF. CDR3 nucleotide sequence: TGTGCCAGCAGCCAAAATACAGGGGCCTATGGCTACACCTTC.

The chain is built from TRBV5-1 and TRBJ1-4, with TRBD1 matching 7 bases. The CDR3 totals 16 residues. The germline gives CDR1 SGHRS, CDR2 YFSETQ. V shed 0 bases and J 3 bases; nucleotides not matched to a gene: 5. CDR3 in amino acids: CASSLALTGANEKLFF. DNA for the CDR3: TGCGCCAGCAGCTTGGCATTAACAGGGGCTAATGAAAAACTGTTTTTT. The full variable domain, in which reference TRBV5-1 and TRBJ1-4 provide the parts outside the CDR3, is KAGVTQTPRYLIKTRGQQVTLSCSPISGHRSVSWYQQTPGQGLQFLFEYFSETQRNKGNFPGRFSGRQFSNSRSEMNVSTLELGDSALYLCASSLALTGANEKLFFGSGTQLSVL.

This sequence joins TRBV18 and TRBJ1-4, with D possibly TRBD1 on 5 matching bases. The CDR3 runs to 15 residues. Trimming shortened V by 0 bases and J by 5 bases, and 10 bases separated the two germline ends. CDR1 KGHSH and CDR2 LQKENI come from the germline V gene. CDR3 nucleotides: TGTGCCAGCTCACCACCGTCACAGGCGAATGAAAAACTGTTTTTT. It yields the protein CASSPPSQANEKLFF.

This clone was picked up a small number of times. V and J are TRBV25-1 and TRBJ2-1; 10 bases align to TRBD1. Trimming at V came to 4 bases and at J to 9 bases, leaving 12 bases not matched to a gene. This CDR3 spans 16 amino acids. The V gene's germline CDR1 is MGHDK and CDR2 SYGVNS. The CDR3: CASSALPGQGPGEQFF. CDR3 nucleotides: TGTGCCAGCAGTGCGCTACCGGGACAGGGGCCGGGTGAGCAGTTCTTC.